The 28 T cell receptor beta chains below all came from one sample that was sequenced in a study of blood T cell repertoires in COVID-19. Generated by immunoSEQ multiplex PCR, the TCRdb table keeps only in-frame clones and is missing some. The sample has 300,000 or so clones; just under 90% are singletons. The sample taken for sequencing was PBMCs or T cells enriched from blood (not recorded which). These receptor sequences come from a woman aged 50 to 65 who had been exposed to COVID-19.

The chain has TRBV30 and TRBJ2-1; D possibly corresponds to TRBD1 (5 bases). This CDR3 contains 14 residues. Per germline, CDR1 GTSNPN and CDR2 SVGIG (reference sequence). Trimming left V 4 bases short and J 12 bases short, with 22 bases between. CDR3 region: CAWKERGRLLGQFF. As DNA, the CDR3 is TGTGCCTGGAAGGAAAGGGGTAGACTTCTCGGGCAGTTCTTC.

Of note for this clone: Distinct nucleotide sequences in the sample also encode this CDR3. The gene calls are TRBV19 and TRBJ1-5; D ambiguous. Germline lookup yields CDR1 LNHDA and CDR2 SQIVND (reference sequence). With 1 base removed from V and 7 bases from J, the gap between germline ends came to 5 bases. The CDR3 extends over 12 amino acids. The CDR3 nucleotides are TGTGCCAGTAGTATAGGGGCCCAGCCCCAGCATTTT. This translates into CASSIGAQPQHF. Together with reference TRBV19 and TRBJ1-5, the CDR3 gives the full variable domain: DGGITQSPKYLFRKEGQNVTLSCEQNLNHDAMYWYRQDPGQGLRLIYYSQIVNDFQKGDIAEGYSVSREKKESFPLTVTSAQKNPTAFYLCASSIGAQPQHFGDGTRLSIL.

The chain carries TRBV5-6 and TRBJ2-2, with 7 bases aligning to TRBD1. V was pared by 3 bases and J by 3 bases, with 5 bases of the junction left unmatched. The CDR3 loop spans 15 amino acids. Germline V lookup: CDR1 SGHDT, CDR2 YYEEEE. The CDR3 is CASSWGQLYTGELFF. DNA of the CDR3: TGTGCCAGCAGCTGGGGACAGTTATACACCGGGGAGCTGTTTTTT.

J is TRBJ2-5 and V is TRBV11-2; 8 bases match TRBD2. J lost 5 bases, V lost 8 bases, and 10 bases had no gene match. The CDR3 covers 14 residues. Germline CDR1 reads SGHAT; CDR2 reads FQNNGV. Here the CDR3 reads CASHGLALGETQYF. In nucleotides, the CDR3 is TGTGCCAGCCACGGACTAGCCCTTGGGGAGACCCAGTACTTC.

In DNA, the CDR3 is TGTGCCAGCAGCCATCGGGACAGGCAAGAGACCCAGTACTTC. Translated, it gives CASSHRDRQETQYF. The chain links TRBV27 to TRBJ2-5; 8 bases agree with TRBD1. Trimming removed 6 bases from V and 2 bases from J; junction bases left unmatched: 5. The CDR3 consists of 14 residues. Germline-derived CDR1 and CDR2 are MNHEY and SMNVEV (reference sequence).

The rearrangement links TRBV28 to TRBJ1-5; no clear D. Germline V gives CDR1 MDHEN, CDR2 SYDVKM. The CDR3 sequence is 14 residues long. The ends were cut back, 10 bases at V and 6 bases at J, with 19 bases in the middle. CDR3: CATLREGRFQPQHF. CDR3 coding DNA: TGTGCCACCCTAAGGGAGGGTCGATTTCAGCCCCAGCATTTT.

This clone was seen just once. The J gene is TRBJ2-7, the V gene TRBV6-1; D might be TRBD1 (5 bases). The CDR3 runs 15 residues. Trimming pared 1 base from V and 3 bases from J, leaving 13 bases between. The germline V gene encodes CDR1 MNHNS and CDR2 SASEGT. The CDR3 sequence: CASSEVPGLNYEQYF. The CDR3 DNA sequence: TGTGCCAGCAGTGAAGTCCCAGGGTTAAACTACGAGCAGTACTTC.

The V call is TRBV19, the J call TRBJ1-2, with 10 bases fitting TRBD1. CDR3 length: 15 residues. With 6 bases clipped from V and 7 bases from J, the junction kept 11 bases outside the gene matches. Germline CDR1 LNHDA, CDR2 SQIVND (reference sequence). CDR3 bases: TGTGCCAGTAGCCCCTCGGGACAGGGGAGGTCTGGCTACACCTTC. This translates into CASSPSGQGRSGYTF.

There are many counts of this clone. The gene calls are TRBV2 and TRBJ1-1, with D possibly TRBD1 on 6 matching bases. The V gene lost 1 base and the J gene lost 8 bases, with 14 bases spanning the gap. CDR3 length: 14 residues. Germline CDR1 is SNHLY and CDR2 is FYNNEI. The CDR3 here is CASSEGLQGGEAFF. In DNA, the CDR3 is TGTGCCAGCAGTGAAGGTTTACAGGGAGGGGAAGCTTTCTTT.

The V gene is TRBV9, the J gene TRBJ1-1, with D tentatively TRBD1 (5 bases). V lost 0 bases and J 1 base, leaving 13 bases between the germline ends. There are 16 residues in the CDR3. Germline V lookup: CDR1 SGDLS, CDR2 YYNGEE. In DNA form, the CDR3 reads TGTGCCAGCAGCGTAGGTGGGTCGGGGGGGAACACTGAAGCTTTCTTT. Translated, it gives CASSVGGSGGNTEAFF.

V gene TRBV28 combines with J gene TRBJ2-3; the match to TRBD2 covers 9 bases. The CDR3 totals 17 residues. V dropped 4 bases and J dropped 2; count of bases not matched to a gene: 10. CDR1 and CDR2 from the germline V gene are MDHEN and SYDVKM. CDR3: CASSSPGTSSFTDTQYF. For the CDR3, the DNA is TGTGCCAGCAGTTCCCCCGGGACTAGCAGCTTCACAGATACGCAGTATTTT.

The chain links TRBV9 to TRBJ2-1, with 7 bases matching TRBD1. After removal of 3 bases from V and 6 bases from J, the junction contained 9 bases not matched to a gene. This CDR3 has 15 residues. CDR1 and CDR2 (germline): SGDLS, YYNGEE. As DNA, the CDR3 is TGTGCCAGCAGCGCTGGGACAGTGGTCACCAATGAGCAGTTCTTC. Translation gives CASSAGTVVTNEQFF.

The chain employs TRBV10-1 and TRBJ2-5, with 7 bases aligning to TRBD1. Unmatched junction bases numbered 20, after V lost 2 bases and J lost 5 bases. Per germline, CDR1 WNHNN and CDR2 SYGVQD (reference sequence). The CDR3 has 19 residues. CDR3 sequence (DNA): TGCGCCAGCAGTGAGCCCGAGAGGAGACAGGGTTCGCATGGCGAGACCCAGTACTTC. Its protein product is CASSEPERRQGSHGETQYF.

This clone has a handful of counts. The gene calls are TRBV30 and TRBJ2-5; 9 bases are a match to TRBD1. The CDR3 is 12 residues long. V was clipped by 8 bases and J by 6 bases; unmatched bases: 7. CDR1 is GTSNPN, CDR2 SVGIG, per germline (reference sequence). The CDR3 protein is CAGTGPLKTQYF. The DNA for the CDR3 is TGTGCCGGGACAGGGCCGCTAAAGACCCAGTACTTC.

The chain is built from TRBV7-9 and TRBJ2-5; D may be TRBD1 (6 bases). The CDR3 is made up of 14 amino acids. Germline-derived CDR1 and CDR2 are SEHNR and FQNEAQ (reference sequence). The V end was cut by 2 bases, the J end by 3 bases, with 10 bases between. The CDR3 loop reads CASSLWTVKETQYF. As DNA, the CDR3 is TGTGCCAGCAGCTTATGGACAGTAAAAGAGACCCAGTACTTC.

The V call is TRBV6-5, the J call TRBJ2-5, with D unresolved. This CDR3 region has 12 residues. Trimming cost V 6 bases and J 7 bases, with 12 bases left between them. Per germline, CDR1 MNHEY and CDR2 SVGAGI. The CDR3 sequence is CASRHTHGTQYF. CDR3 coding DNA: TGTGCCAGCAGGCACACCCATGGGACCCAGTACTTC.

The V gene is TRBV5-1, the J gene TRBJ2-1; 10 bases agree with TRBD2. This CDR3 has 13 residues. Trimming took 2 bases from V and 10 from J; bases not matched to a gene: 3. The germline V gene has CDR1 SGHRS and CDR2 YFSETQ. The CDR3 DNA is TGCGCCAGCAGCTTAGGTAGCGGGGGGGAGCAGTTCTTC. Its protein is CASSLGSGGEQFF.

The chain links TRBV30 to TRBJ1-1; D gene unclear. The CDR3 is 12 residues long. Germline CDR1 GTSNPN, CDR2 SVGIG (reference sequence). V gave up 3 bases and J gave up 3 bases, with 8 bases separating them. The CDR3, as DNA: TGTGCCTGGAGCGACGGGTACACTGAAGCTTTCTTT. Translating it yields CAWSDGYTEAFF. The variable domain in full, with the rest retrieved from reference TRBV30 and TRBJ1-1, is SQTIHQWPATLVQPVGSPLSLECTVEGTSNPNLYWYRQAAGRGLQLLFYSVGIGQISSEVPQNLSASRPQDRQFILSSKKLLLSDSGFYLCAWSDGYTEAFFGQGTRLTVV.

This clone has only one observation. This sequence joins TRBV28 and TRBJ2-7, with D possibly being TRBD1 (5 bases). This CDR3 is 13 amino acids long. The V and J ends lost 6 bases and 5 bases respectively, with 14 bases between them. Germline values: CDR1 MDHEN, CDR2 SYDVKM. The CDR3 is CASRLYRLDEQYF. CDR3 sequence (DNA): TGTGCCAGCAGGCTGTACAGGCTGGACGAGCAGTACTTC.

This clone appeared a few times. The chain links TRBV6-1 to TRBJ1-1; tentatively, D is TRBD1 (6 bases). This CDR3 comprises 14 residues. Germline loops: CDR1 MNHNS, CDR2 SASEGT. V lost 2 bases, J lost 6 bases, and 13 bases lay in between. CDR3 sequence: CASSESLTGPEAFF. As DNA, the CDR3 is TGTGCCAGCAGTGAATCCCTCACAGGGCCTGAAGCTTTCTTT.

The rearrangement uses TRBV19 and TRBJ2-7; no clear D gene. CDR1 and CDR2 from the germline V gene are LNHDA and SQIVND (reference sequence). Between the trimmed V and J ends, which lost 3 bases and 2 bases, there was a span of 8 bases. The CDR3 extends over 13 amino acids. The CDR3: CASSIGRTYEQYF. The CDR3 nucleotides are TGTGCCAGTAGTATTGGGCGAACCTACGAGCAGTACTTC.

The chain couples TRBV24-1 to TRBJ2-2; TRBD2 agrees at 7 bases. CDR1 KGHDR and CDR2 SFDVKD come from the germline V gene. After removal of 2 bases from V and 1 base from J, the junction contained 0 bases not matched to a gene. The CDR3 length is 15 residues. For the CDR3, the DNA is TGTGCCACCAGTGATTGGGGGGGGAACACCGGGGAGCTGTTTTTT. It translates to CATSDWGGNTGELFF.

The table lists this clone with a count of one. CDR3 protein: CASSLRSTTTVYDKNNEQFF. The CDR3 coding sequence is TGCGCCAGCAGCTTGAGGTCCACGACGACAGTATACGATAAAAACAATGAGCAGTTCTTC. The chain combines TRBV5-1 with TRBJ2-1, with TRBD1 as a possible D gene (5 bases). Trimming took 1 base from V and 5 from J, leaving 28 bases between them. Germline loops: CDR1 SGHRS, CDR2 YFSETQ. CDR3 size: 20 residues.

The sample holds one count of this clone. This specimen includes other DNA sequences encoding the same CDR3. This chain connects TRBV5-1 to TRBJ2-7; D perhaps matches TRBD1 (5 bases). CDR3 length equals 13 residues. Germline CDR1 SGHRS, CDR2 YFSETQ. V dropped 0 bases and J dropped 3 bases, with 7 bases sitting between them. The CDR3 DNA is TGCGCCAGCAGCTTGGAGCAGGGCTACGAGCAGTACTTC. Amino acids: CASSLEQGYEQYF.

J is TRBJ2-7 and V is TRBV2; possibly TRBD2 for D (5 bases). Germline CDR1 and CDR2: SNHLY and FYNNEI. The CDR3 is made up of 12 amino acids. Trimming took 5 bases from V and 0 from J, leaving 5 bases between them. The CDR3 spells CASSRGSYEQYF. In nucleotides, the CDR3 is TGTGCCAGCAGTCGGGGCTCCTACGAGCAGTACTTC.

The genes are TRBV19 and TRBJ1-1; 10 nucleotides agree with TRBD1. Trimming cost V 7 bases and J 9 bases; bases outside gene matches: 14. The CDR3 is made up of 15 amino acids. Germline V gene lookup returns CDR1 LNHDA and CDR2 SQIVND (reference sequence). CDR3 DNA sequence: TGTGCCAGTAATAATATCGGACAGGGGGATTTTCAAGCTTTCTTT. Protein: CASNNIGQGDFQAFF.

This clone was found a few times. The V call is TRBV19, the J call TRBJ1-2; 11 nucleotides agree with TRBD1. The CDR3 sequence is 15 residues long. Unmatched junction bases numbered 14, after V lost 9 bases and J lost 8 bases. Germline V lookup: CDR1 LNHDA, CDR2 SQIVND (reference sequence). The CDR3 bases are TGTGCCAGCGCCGGACAGGGGGCTGCGCCAAGGGGCTACACCTTC. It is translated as CASAGQGAAPRGYTF.

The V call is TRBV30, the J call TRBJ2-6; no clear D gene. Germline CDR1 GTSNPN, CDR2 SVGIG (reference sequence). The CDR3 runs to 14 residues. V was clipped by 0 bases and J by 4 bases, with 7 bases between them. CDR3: CAWSVSTGANVLTF. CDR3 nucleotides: TGTGCCTGGAGTGTGTCTACCGGGGCCAACGTCCTGACTTTC. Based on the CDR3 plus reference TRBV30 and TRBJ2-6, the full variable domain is SQTIHQWPATLVQPVGSPLSLECTVEGTSNPNLYWYRQAAGRGLQLLFYSVGIGQISSEVPQNLSASRPQDRQFILSSKKLLLSDSGFYLCAWSVSTGANVLTFGAGSRLTVL.